A selection of T cell receptor beta chains follows, all from one sample in a study of T cell responses to AZD1222 COVID-19 vaccine. Using immunoSEQ multiplex PCR, the repertoire was profiled, and TCRdb retains in-frame clones only, with some absent. The sample yields over 65,000 clones, around 80% seen once. Here the sequenced sample was peripheral blood, taken on day 0 of AZD1222 vaccination. The receptors here all came from an adult in good health. Both conserved end residues are part of each CDR3. The order of the fields is J gene, V gene, clone size, D gene, CDR3 protein, CDR3 DNA. A D gene is named only where the DNA matches it firmly. Only some rows state a clone size, as once, few, many or a class for expanded clones.

j_gene: TRBJ2-5; v_gene: TRBV5-8; abundance: .; d_gene: .; CDR3aa: CASSSGTRETQYF; CDR3nt: TGTGCCAGCAGCTCCGGGACAAGGGAGACCCAGTACTTC
j_gene: TRBJ2-7; v_gene: TRBV2; abundance: .; d_gene: .; CDR3aa: CASRSTGGNEQYF; CDR3nt: TGTGCCAGCAGAAGTACGGGTGGGAACGAGCAGTACTTC
j_gene: TRBJ1-2; v_gene: TRBV7-9; abundance: .; d_gene: .; CDR3aa: CASSPTAAGTNYGYTF; CDR3nt: TGTGCCAGCAGCCCCACCGCTGCAGGAACCAACTATGGCTACACCTTC
j_gene: TRBJ1-5; v_gene: TRBV7-8; abundance: .; d_gene: TRBD1; CDR3aa: CASSLGTGRTSQPQHF; CDR3nt: TGTGCCAGCAGCCTCGGGACAGGTAGAACTTCTCAGCCCCAGCATTTT
j_gene: TRBJ1-2; v_gene: TRBV28; abundance: .; d_gene: TRBD1; CDR3aa: CASSLWTGDAGGYTF; CDR3nt: TGTGCCAGCAGTTTATGGACAGGGGATGCGGGTGGCTACACCTTC
j_gene: TRBJ2-1; v_gene: TRBV9; abundance: .; d_gene: .; CDR3aa: CASSVSGDDYNEQFF; CDR3nt: TGTGCCAGCAGCGTGTCAGGGGATGACTACAATGAGCAGTTCTTC
j_gene: TRBJ2-7; v_gene: TRBV9; abundance: few; d_gene: .; CDR3aa: CASSVGRDSSYEQYF; CDR3nt: TGTGCCAGCAGCGTAGGACGGGATTCTTCCTACGAGCAGTACTTC
j_gene: TRBJ1-3; v_gene: TRBV7-8; abundance: .; d_gene: .; CDR3aa: CASSLLSSGNTIYF; CDR3nt: TGTGCCAGCAGCTTATTGAGCTCTGGAAACACCATATATTTT
j_gene: TRBJ2-5; v_gene: TRBV2; abundance: few; d_gene: .; CDR3aa: CASSVNPEGTQYF; CDR3nt: TGTGCCAGCAGTGTTAACCCAGAGGGGACCCAGTACTTC
j_gene: TRBJ2-7; v_gene: TRBV7-2; abundance: .; d_gene: .; CDR3aa: CASSLGGTPMFDEQYF; CDR3nt: TGTGCCAGCAGCTTAGGTGGCACACCGATGTTTGACGAGCAGTACTTC
j_gene: TRBJ2-3; v_gene: TRBV28; abundance: .; d_gene: .; CDR3aa: CASNQADTDTQYF; CDR3nt: TGTGCCAGCAACCAAGCGGACACAGATACGCAGTATTTT
j_gene: TRBJ1-1; v_gene: TRBV19; abundance: .; d_gene: TRBD1; CDR3aa: CASSTNTGDTEAFF; CDR3nt: TGTGCCAGTAGTACTAATACAGGGGACACTGAAGCTTTCTTT
j_gene: TRBJ1-1; v_gene: TRBV6-2/TRBV6-3; abundance: few; d_gene: .; CDR3aa: CASSSGRENTEAFF; CDR3nt: TGTGCCAGCAGTTCGGGACGGGAGAACACTGAAGCTTTCTTT
j_gene: TRBJ2-3; v_gene: TRBV11-3; abundance: .; d_gene: TRBD2; CDR3aa: CADKREPSGTDTQYF; CDR3nt: TGTGCCGACAAGCGGGAGCCATCGGGGACAGATACGCAGTATTTT